A single sample is the source of the 30 T cell receptor beta chains below, sequenced in a study of blood T cell repertoires in COVID-19. Sequenced by immunoSEQ multiplex PCR; TCRdb stores in-frame clones only, minus some. This table has 25,000 to 30,000 clones, approximately 77% appearing once. The sample was peripheral blood. These TCRs come from a man older than 75 with active or convalescent COVID-19.

Here the CDR3 DNA reads TGTGCCAGCAGCGTAGCTTCGGACTTGGGGGGCAATGAGCAGTTCTTC. It encodes CASSVASDLGGNEQFF. The chain has TRBV9 and TRBJ2-1; possibly TRBD2 for D (6 bases). This CDR3 has 16 amino acids. The germline V and J ends were trimmed by 0 bases and 6 bases, with 16 bases remaining between them. Germline CDR1 is SGDLS and CDR2 is YYNGEE.

This clone was picked up one time. The CDR3 sequence is CASLAGGGTEAFF. Here the CDR3 DNA reads TGTGCCAGCCTTGCAGGGGGCGGGACTGAAGCTTTCTTT. V is TRBV28 and J is TRBJ1-1; 8 bases align to TRBD1. In germline, CDR1 is MDHEN, CDR2 SYDVKM. Losses at the gene ends were 8 bases for V and 5 bases for J; bases not matched to a gene: 7. CDR3 length: 13 amino acids.

The V call is TRBV7-8, the J call TRBJ2-7; D is uncertain. V dropped 3 bases and J dropped 0 bases, with 12 bases sitting between them. The CDR3 runs to 15 residues. Germline CDR1 is SGHVS and CDR2 is FQNEAQ. The CDR3 DNA reads as TGTGCCAGCAGCTTTGGTGGTAGCTTCTCCTACGAGCAGTACTTC. Translated: CASSFGGSFSYEQYF.

The chain carries TRBV6-5 and TRBJ2-3; 10 bases align to TRBD1. V gave up 8 bases and J gave up 8 bases; unmatched junction bases: 7. This CDR3 region has 13 residues. The germline V gene has CDR1 MNHEY and CDR2 SVGAGI. The CDR3 sequence: CASGGTGASTQYF. CDR3 in DNA: TGTGCCAGCGGAGGGACAGGGGCGAGTACGCAGTATTTT.

The chain employs TRBV5-6 and TRBJ1-1, with a possible D match to TRBD1 (5 bases). The ends were cut back, 1 base at V and 4 bases at J, with 11 bases in the middle. The CDR3 length is 14 residues. Per germline, CDR1 SGHDT and CDR2 YYEEEE. The CDR3 here is CASSLTGLGTEAFF. CDR3 coding DNA: TGTGCCAGCAGCTTGACAGGCCTTGGCACTGAAGCTTTCTTT. The whole variable domain, remainder taken from reference TRBV5-6 and TRBJ1-1, is DAGVTQSPTHLIKTRGQQVTLRCSPKSGHDTVSWYQQALGQGPQFIFQYYEEEERQRGNFPDRFSGHQFPNYSSELNVNALLLGDSALYLCASSLTGLGTEAFFGQGTRLTVV.

The table lists this clone with a count of one. The chain uses TRBV19 and TRBJ1-1; no firm D call. Per germline, CDR1 LNHDA and CDR2 SQIVND (reference sequence). This CDR3 contains 16 residues. V was trimmed by 3 bases and J by 2 bases, leaving 16 bases between them. CDR3 nucleotide sequence: TGTGCCAGTAGTATTACTGCAGGCCCCCCTAACACTGAAGCTTTCTTT. This translates into CASSITAGPPNTEAFF.

V gene TRBV5-1 combines with J gene TRBJ2-7; the D is unclear. This CDR3 region has 15 residues. CDR1 and CDR2 from the germline V gene are SGHRS and YFSETQ. Trimming took off 0 bases at V and 6 bases at J, with 16 bases between the two ends. The chain's CDR3 is CASSLEGGSSLEQYF. The CDR3 DNA sequence: TGCGCCAGCAGCTTGGAAGGCGGATCCTCCCTCGAGCAGTACTTC.

The chain is built from TRBV5-1 and TRBJ1-4, with 9 positions matching TRBD1. The V and J ends lost 0 bases and 8 bases, in that order; junction bases with no gene match: 8. This CDR3 spans 16 amino acids. Germline CDR1 and CDR2: SGHRS and YFSETQ. The chain's CDR3 is CASSLEGQGRAEKLFF. The CDR3 DNA is TGCGCCAGCAGCTTGGAAGGACAGGGGCGAGCGGAAAAACTGTTTTTT.

This clone showed up just once. The chain links TRBV6-2 or TRBV6-3 to TRBJ2-3; D possibly corresponds to TRBD1 (9 bases). The germline V gene encodes CDR1 MNHEY and CDR2 SVGEGT. The CDR3 spans 16 residues. V was pared by 6 bases and J by 5 bases, with 21 bases between. DNA of the CDR3: TGTGCCAGCAGCCGGGGGGGGACAGGGCTTCAAGATACGCAGTATTTT. This codes for CASSRGGTGLQDTQYF.

This sequence joins TRBV19 and TRBJ1-2; D gene uncertain. CDR1 and CDR2 from the germline V gene are LNHDA and SQIVND (reference sequence). This CDR3 is 14 amino acids long. V lost 2 bases, J lost 0 bases, and 7 bases lay in between. The CDR3 DNA reads as TGTGCCAGTAGTATAACAGTCGCTAACTATGGCTACACCTTC. Translated, it gives CASSITVANYGYTF.

The chain employs TRBV6-5 and TRBJ1-2; TRBD1 matches 9 bases. This CDR3 comprises 15 residues. J lost 8 bases, V lost 5 bases, and 12 bases had no gene match. Germline V gives CDR1 MNHEY, CDR2 SVGAGI. This chain's CDR3 is CASSKTLDRGGGYTF. The DNA for the CDR3 is TGTGCCAGCAGTAAGACCCTGGACAGGGGAGGAGGCTACACCTTC.

The V and J genes are TRBV24-1 and TRBJ1-2, with D maybe TRBD1 (5 bases). The germline V gene has CDR1 KGHDR and CDR2 SFDVKD. Trimming left V 2 bases short and J 0 bases short, with 6 bases between. The CDR3 runs 14 residues. The CDR3 loop reads CATSDSGSNYGYTF. The CDR3, as DNA: TGTGCCACCAGTGATTCAGGGTCTAACTATGGCTACACCTTC.

The CDR3 region has the DNA TGTGCCAGCAGCTTAGGGGAGGTCTTGAACACTGAAGCTTTCTTT. As protein: CASSLGEVLNTEAFF. The V and J genes are TRBV7-9 and TRBJ1-1; D is undetermined. V was trimmed by 1 base and J by 0 bases, leaving 9 bases between them. The CDR3 is 15 amino acids. CDR1 SEHNR and CDR2 FQNEAQ come from the germline V gene (reference sequence).

This chain links TRBV4-1 with TRBJ1-4, with 7 bases that match TRBD1. The CDR3 contains 16 residues. V lost 0 bases to trimming and J lost 5 bases; unmatched junction nucleotides: 6. CDR1 MGHRA and CDR2 YSYEKL come from the germline V gene. CDR3: CASSQDMGQPNEKLFF. The CDR3 region has the DNA TGCGCCAGCAGCCAAGATATGGGACAGCCGAATGAAAAACTGTTTTTT.

The rearrangement links TRBV28 to TRBJ2-5, with D perhaps TRBD1 (7 bases). V was pared by 3 bases and J by 1 base, with 15 bases between. Germline V gene sequence: CDR1 MDHEN, CDR2 SYDVKM. The CDR3 spans 16 residues. CDR3 nucleotides: TGTGCCAGCAGTTTGTTCCAGGGGGGACCCCAAGAGACCCAGTACTTC. Protein product: CASSLFQGGPQETQYF.

This chain connects TRBV27 to TRBJ1-1, with TRBD1 matching over 7 bases. The germline V gene has CDR1 MNHEY and CDR2 SMNVEV (reference sequence). The CDR3 extends over 13 amino acids. V shed 6 bases, J shed 1 base, and the junction held 2 bases outside the gene matches. CDR3 sequence reads: CASRDRTNTEAFF. CDR3 in DNA: TGTGCCAGCAGGGACAGGACGAACACTGAAGCTTTCTTT.

The chain combines TRBV11-2 with TRBJ2-1; 8 bases map to TRBD1. The germline V gene encodes CDR1 SGHAT and CDR2 FQNNGV. The CDR3 has 15 residues. Losses at the gene ends were 6 bases for V and 3 bases for J; bases not matched to a gene: 7. The CDR3 DNA reads TGTGCCAGCAGTTTCGGACAGGGAAGCTACAATGAGCAGTTCTTC. Protein: CASSFGQGSYNEQFF. The variable domain in full, with the rest retrieved from reference TRBV11-2 and TRBJ2-1, is EAGVAQSPRYKIIEKRQSVAFWCNPISGHATLYWYQQILGQGPKLLIQFQNNGVVDDSQLPKDRFSAERLKGVDSTLKIQPAKLEDSAVYLCASSFGQGSYNEQFFGPGTRLTVL.

The chain combines TRBV4-3 with TRBJ2-2; D perhaps matches TRBD1 (5 bases). Germline loops: CDR1 LGHNA, CDR2 YSLEER. This CDR3 region has 16 residues. V was trimmed by 3 bases and J by 8 bases, leaving 19 bases between them. This CDR3 reads CASSQKKGTGPGELFF. The CDR3, as DNA: TGCGCCAGCAGCCAGAAAAAGGGTACAGGTCCGGGGGAGCTGTTTTTT.

This chain links TRBV5-8 with TRBJ1-2; perhaps TRBD1 as D (6 bases). V gave up 4 bases and J gave up 8 bases, with 18 bases separating them. Germline V gene sequence: CDR1 SGHTS, CDR2 YDEGEE. The CDR3 runs to 14 residues. The CDR3 DNA is TGTGCCAGCAGCGGGCGGACAGCCGAGAGAGGCTACACCTTC. It encodes CASSGRTAERGYTF.

This clone was found a few times. The gene calls are TRBV11-2 and TRBJ1-1; TRBD1 matches at 8 bases. J lost 1 base, V lost 5 bases, and 6 bases had no gene match. Germline V lookup: CDR1 SGHAT, CDR2 FQNNGV. The CDR3 spans 15 residues. CDR3 bases: TGTGCCAGCAGCCGATGGACAGGGACGAACACTGAAGCTTTCTTT. It encodes CASSRWTGTNTEAFF.

V and J are TRBV21-1 and TRBJ1-6; the table's D call, TRBD1, has no DNA check behind it. TRBV21-1 is given as a pseudogene. The CDR3 loop spans 19 amino acids. The chain's CDR3 is CASSKGGPPRQGSNSPLHF. CDR3 nucleotide sequence: TGTGCCAGCAGCAAAGGAGGGCCCCCCCGACAGGGCTCTAATTCACCCCTCCACTTT.

The chain is built from TRBV12-3 or TRBV12-4 and TRBJ1-2; D is unclear. CDR3 length equals 11 residues. The ends were cut back, 5 bases at V and 6 bases at J, with 7 bases in the middle. The CDR3 loop reads CASSPQNGYTF. The CDR3 DNA reads TGTGCCAGCAGTCCCCAGAATGGCTACACCTTC.

V gene TRBV7-2 combines with J gene TRBJ1-5; D perhaps matches TRBD1 (6 bases). V gave up 0 bases and J gave up 6 bases, with 12 bases separating them. Germline-derived CDR1 and CDR2 are SGHTA and FQGNSA. There are 15 residues in the CDR3. The CDR3 nucleotides read TGTGCCAGCAGCTTAGCGAACAGGGTCAGTCAGCCCCAGCATTTT. Translated, it gives CASSLANRVSQPQHF.

The chain employs TRBV5-5 and TRBJ1-4; D is uncertain. The germline V and J ends were trimmed by 3 bases and 8 bases, with 11 bases remaining between them. CDR1 and CDR2 (germline): SGHKS, YYEKEE (reference sequence). The CDR3 consists of 13 residues. The CDR3 spells CASSSRVVEKLFF. The CDR3 DNA reads TGTGCCAGCAGCTCCCGGGTAGTCGAAAAACTGTTTTTT.

J is TRBJ1-1 and V is TRBV6-5; the match to TRBD1 covers 8 bases. CDR3 length: 13 amino acids. Trimming took 6 bases from V and 5 from J; bases not matched to a gene: 5. The V gene's germline CDR1 is MNHEY and CDR2 SVGAGI. DNA for the CDR3: TGTGCCAGCAGGACAACAGGGGGAACTGAAGCTTTCTTT. It is translated as CASRTTGGTEAFF.

This clone has just one count. The chain combines TRBV9 with TRBJ2-2; 13 positions match TRBD2. V gave up 4 bases and J gave up 6 bases; unmatched junction bases: 6. CDR1 is SGDLS, CDR2 YYNGEE, per germline. The CDR3 loop spans 16 amino acids. The CDR3 reads CASSPGLAGAAGELFF. The CDR3 DNA is TGTGCCAGCAGCCCCGGACTAGCGGGAGCAGCCGGGGAGCTGTTTTTT. The full variable domain, in which reference TRBV9 and TRBJ2-2 provide the parts outside the CDR3, is DSGVTQTPKHLITATGQRVTLRCSPRSGDLSVYWYQQSLDQGLQFLIQYYNGEERAKGNILERFSAQQFPDLHSELNLSSLELGDSALYFCASSPGLAGAAGELFFGEGSRLTVL.

This clone has more than one count but fewer than ten. This chain joins TRBV5-1 and TRBJ1-4; D possibly corresponds to TRBD1 (6 bases). CDR3 length: 15 residues. V dropped 2 bases and J dropped 8 bases, with 16 bases sitting between them. Per germline, CDR1 SGHRS and CDR2 YFSETQ. The CDR3 nucleotides are TGCGCCAGCAGCTTTACAGGGTCGGGGGGAGAAAAACTGTTTTTT. Protein product: CASSFTGSGGEKLFF.

V and J are TRBV19 and TRBJ1-4, with D unclear. Trimming removed 3 bases from V and 9 bases from J, with 14 bases in between. Germline CDR1 is LNHDA and CDR2 is SQIVND (reference sequence). This CDR3 is built from 14 residues. CDR3 in amino acids: CASSMAVPGKKLFF. In DNA form, the CDR3 reads TGTGCCAGTAGTATGGCAGTCCCCGGGAAAAAACTGTTTTTT.

This chain links TRBV11-2 with TRBJ2-2, with 7 bases lining up with TRBD1. V lost 5 bases and J lost 7; bases outside the gene matches: 10. The CDR3 is 15 residues long. CDR1 SGHAT and CDR2 FQNNGV come from the germline V gene. The CDR3 region is CASSPYRGIGGELFF. The CDR3 nucleotides are TGTGCCAGCAGCCCATACAGGGGAATTGGCGGGGAGCTGTTTTTT.

The chain has TRBV5-1 and TRBJ2-1; possible D gene TRBD1, 5 bases. There are 15 residues in the CDR3. The germline V gene encodes CDR1 SGHRS and CDR2 YFSETQ. V gave up 1 base and J gave up 2 bases, with 10 bases separating them. The CDR3 DNA reads TGCGCCAGCAGCTTGAGGCAGGGAACCTACAATGAGCAGTTCTTC. Its translation: CASSLRQGTYNEQFF.